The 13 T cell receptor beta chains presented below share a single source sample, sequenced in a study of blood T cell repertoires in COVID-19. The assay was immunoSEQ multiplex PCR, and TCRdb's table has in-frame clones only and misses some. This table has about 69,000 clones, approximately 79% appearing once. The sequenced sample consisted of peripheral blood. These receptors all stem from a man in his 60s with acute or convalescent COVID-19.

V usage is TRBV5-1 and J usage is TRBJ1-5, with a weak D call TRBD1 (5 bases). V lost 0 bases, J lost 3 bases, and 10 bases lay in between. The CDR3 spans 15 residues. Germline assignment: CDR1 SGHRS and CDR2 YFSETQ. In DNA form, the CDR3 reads TGCGCCAGCAGCTTGGTACCAGGGTACAATCAGCCCCAGCATTTT. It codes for CASSLVPGYNQPQHF.

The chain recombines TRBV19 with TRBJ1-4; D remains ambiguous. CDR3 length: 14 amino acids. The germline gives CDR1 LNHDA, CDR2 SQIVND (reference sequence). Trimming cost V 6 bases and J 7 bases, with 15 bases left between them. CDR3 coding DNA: TGTGCCAGTAGGCCGGGGAGTCGGGGTGAAAAACTGTTTTTT. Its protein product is CASRPGSRGEKLFF. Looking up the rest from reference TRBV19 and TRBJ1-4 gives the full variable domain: DGGITQSPKYLFRKEGQNVTLSCEQNLNHDAMYWYRQDPGQGLRLIYYSQIVNDFQKGDIAEGYSVSREKKESFPLTVTSAQKNPTAFYLCASRPGSRGEKLFFGSGTQLSVL.

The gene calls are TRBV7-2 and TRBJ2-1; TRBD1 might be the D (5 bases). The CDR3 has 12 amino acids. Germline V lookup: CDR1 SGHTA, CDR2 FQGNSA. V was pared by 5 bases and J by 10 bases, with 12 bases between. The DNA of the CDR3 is TGTGCCAGCAGCCAGGGATTTTGGGAGCAGTTCTTC. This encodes CASSQGFWEQFF.

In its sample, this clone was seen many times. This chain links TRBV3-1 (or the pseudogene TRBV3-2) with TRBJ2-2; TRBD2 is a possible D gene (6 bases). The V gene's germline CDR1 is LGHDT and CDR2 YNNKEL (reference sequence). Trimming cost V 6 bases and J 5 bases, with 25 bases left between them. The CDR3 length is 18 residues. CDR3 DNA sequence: TGTGCCAGCAGTCATTGGAGAGAGGGCGGGGTGGAGACCGGGGAGCTGTTTTTT. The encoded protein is CASSHWREGGVETGELFF.

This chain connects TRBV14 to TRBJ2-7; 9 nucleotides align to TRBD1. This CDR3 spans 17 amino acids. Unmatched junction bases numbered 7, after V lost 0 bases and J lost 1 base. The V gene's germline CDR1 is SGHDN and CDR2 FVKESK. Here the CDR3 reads CASSQDLGQGGSYEQYF. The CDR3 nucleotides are TGTGCCAGCAGCCAAGACTTGGGACAGGGTGGTTCCTACGAGCAGTACTTC.

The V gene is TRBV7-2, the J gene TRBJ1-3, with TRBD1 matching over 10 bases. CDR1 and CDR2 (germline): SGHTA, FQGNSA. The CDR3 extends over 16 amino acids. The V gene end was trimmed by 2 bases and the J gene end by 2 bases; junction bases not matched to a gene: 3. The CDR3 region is CASSLSGTGAGNTIYF. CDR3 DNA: TGTGCCAGCAGCTTATCCGGGACAGGGGCTGGAAACACCATATATTTT.

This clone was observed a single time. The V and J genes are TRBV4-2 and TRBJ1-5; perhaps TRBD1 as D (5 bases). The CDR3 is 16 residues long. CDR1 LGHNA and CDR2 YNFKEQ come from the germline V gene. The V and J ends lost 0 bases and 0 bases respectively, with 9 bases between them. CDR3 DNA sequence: TGTGCCAGCAGCCAAGATGGGGCCTATAGCAATCAGCCCCAGCATTTT. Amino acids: CASSQDGAYSNQPQHF.

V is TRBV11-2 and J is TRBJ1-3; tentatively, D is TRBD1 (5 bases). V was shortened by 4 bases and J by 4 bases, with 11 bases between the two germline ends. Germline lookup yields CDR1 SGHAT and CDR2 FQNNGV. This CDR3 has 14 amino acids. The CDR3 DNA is TGTGCCAGCAGCTACGGACAAAGGGGAAACACCATATATTTT. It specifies CASSYGQRGNTIYF.

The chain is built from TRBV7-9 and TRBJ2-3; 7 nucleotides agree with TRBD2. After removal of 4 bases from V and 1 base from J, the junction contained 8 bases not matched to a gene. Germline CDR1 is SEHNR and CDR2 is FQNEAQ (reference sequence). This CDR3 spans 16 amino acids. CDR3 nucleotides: TGTGCCAGCAGCTCTCTCTTGGCGGGGGGCACAGATACGCAGTATTTT. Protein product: CASSSLLAGGTDTQYF.

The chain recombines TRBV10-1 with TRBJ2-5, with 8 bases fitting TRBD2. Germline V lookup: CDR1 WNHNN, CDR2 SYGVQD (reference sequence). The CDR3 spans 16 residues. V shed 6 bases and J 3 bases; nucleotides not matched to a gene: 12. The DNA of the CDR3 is TGCGCCAGCAGCGCCTTTGGAGCGGGGGAGGAAGAGACCCAGTACTTC. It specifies CASSAFGAGEEETQYF.

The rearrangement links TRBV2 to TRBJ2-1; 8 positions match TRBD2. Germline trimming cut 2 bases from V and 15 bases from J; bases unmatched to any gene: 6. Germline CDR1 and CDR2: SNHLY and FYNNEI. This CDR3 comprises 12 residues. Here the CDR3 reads CASSETAGVGFF. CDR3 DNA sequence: TGTGCCAGCAGTGAAACAGCGGGGGTGGGGTTCTTC.

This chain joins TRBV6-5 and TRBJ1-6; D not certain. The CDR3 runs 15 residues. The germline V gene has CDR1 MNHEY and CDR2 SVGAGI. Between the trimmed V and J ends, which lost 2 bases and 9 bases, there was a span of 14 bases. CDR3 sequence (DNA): TGTGCCAGCAGTTACAGATACAGATCATCTTCACCCCTCCACTTT. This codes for CASSYRYRSSSPLHF.

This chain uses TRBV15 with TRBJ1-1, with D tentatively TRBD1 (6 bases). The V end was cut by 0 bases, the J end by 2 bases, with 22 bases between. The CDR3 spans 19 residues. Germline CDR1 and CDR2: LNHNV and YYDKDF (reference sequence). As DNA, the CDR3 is TGTGCCACCAGCAGAGATCGCGGGGGCAGGGGCAACGATAACACTGAAGCTTTCTTT. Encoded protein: CATSRDRGGRGNDNTEAFF.